The text below deals with one TCR beta chain. Original handling: Amplification of reference gene primers provided the estimated nucleated cell counts. Sequencing was performed with immunoSEQ multiplex PCR; in TCRdb, only in-frame clones are kept and a portion is missing. For V, J and clone size, that table is used; D and trimming come from the DNA. The sample carries approximately 330,000 clones, around 87% recorded once. The data are from a study of blood T cell repertoires in COVID-19. The CDR3 has 15 residues. Germline V lookup: CDR1 LGHDT, CDR2 YNNKEL (reference sequence). V shed 5 bases and J 5 bases; nucleotides not matched to a gene: 11.

The sample comprised peripheral blood. The genes are TRBV3-1 (or the pseudogene TRBV3-2) and TRBJ1-2; 7 bases are shared with TRBD1. The source of this sequence is a woman between 40 and 55 years old with COVID-19, enrolled during active disease. CDR3 nucleotide sequence: TGTGCCAGCAGCGAAGCCCTAGACAGGGAGTATGGCTACACCTTC. Protein: CASSEALDREYGYTF.